Listed below are T cell receptor beta chains from one sample, sequenced in a study of blood T cell repertoires in COVID-19. Only in-frame clones appear in the TCRdb table, and some are missing; sequencing was by immunoSEQ multiplex PCR. The sample yields about 29,000 clones, 60% to 80% seen once. The sequenced sample consisted of peripheral blood. Every receptor here comes from a woman in her 70s with active or convalescent COVID-19. CDR3s leave out the opening cysteine and the closing phenylalanine or tryptophan. The order of the fields is V gene, J gene, CDR3 protein.

v_gene: TRBV5-1; j_gene: TRBJ2-7; CDR3aa: ASSPFGGNEQY
v_gene: TRBV10-3; j_gene: TRBJ1-1; CDR3aa: AISQMNTEAF
v_gene: TRBV11-2; j_gene: TRBJ1-4; CDR3aa: ASSLGPGSGKLF
v_gene: TRBV3-1/TRBV3-2; j_gene: TRBJ2-7; CDR3aa: ASSQNGIAGGNEQY
v_gene: TRBV19; j_gene: TRBJ2-2; CDR3aa: ASSLGHVNTGELF
v_gene: TRBV5-1; j_gene: TRBJ2-5; CDR3aa: ASRELAPQETQY
v_gene: TRBV3-1/TRBV3-2; j_gene: TRBJ2-5; CDR3aa: ASSQGRGETQY
v_gene: TRBV7-9; j_gene: TRBJ1-1; CDR3aa: ASSFRGGTEAF
v_gene: TRBV30; j_gene: TRBJ1-2; CDR3aa: AWSGTGGGYGYT
v_gene: TRBV5-1; j_gene: TRBJ1-6; CDR3aa: ASSLTGRNSPLH
v_gene: TRBV11-2; j_gene: TRBJ2-7; CDR3aa: ASSSQSGTGYEQY
v_gene: TRBV27; j_gene: TRBJ1-6; CDR3aa: ASMGARSPLH
v_gene: TRBV13; j_gene: TRBJ1-2; CDR3aa: ASGRAPQVHGYT
v_gene: TRBV11-2; j_gene: TRBJ1-3; CDR3aa: ASSSGTASGNTIY
v_gene: TRBV5-6; j_gene: TRBJ1-2; CDR3aa: ASSVTGYGYT
v_gene: TRBV29-1; j_gene: TRBJ1-2; CDR3aa: SVGSGQLYGYT
v_gene: TRBV7-2; j_gene: TRBJ2-3; CDR3aa: ASSVLGQGTDTQY
v_gene: TRBV6-2/TRBV6-3; j_gene: TRBJ1-1; CDR3aa: ASSYERGTEAF
v_gene: TRBV4-3; j_gene: TRBJ2-2; CDR3aa: ASSQETGTGELF
v_gene: TRBV28; j_gene: TRBJ1-1; CDR3aa: ASSLSPRGYGEAF
v_gene: TRBV11-1; j_gene: TRBJ2-5; CDR3aa: ASSSGTGGETQY
v_gene: TRBV4-1; j_gene: TRBJ2-3; CDR3aa: ASSESGSTDTQY
v_gene: TRBV11-2; j_gene: TRBJ1-2; CDR3aa: ATMDTYGYT
v_gene: TRBV7-2; j_gene: TRBJ1-5; CDR3aa: ASSATGGNQPQH
v_gene: TRBV7-8; j_gene: TRBJ2-7; CDR3aa: ASSLDFIGQGPYEQY
v_gene: TRBV6-6; j_gene: TRBJ1-2; CDR3aa: ASGDRDRGFYRYT
v_gene: TRBV7-2; j_gene: TRBJ1-2; CDR3aa: ASSLARTATNYGYT
v_gene: TRBV5-5; j_gene: TRBJ2-1; CDR3aa: ASSSGWKNPEQF
v_gene: TRBV7-2; j_gene: TRBJ1-1; CDR3aa: ASSLEGQLNTEAF
v_gene: TRBV5-5; j_gene: TRBJ2-7; CDR3aa: ASSLDSGTGGARY